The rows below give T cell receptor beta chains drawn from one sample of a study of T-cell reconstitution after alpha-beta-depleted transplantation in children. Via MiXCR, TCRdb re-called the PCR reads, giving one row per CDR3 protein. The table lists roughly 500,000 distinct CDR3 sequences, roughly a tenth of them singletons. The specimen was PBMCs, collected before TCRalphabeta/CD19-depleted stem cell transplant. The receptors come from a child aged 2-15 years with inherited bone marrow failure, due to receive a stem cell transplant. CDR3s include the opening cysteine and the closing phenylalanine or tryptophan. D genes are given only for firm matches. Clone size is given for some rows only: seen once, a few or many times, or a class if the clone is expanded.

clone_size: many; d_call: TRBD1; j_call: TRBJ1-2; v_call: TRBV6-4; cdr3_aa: CASSDGTGYGYTF; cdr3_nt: TGTGCCAGCAGTGACGGGACAGGCTATGGCTACACCTTC
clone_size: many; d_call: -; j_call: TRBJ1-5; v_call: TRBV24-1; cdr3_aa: CATSDPSNQPQHF; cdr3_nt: TGTGCCACCAGTGACCCATCGAATCAGCCCCAGCATTTT
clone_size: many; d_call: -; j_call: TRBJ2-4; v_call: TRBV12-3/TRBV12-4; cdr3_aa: CASSLSSAGENIQYF; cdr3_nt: TGTGCCAGCAGCCTTAGTTCGGCCGGAGAAAACATTCAGTACTTC
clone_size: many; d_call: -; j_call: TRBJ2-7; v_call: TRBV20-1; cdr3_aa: CSARDRQRSYEQYF; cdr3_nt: TGCAGTGCTAGAGATAGACAGAGATCCTACGAGCAGTACTTC
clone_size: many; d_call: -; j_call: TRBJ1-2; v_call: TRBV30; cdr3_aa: CAWSVTGKDGYTF; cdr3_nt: TGTGCCTGGAGTGTCACGGGGAAGGATGGCTACACCTTC
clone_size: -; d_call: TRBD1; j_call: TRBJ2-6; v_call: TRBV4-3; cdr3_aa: CASTDIGGVGANVLTF; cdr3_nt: TGCGCCAGCACCGACATAGGGGGCGTTGGGGCCAACGTCCTGACTTTC
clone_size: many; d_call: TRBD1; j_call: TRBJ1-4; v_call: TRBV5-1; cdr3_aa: CASSLGGTGGEKLFF; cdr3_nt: TGCGCCAGCAGCTTGGGAGGGACAGGAGGCGAAAAACTGTTTTTT
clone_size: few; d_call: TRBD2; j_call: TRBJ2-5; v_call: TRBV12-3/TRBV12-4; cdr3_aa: CASSLGLAGRGYQETQYF; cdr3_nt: TGTGCCAGCAGTTTAGGTCTAGCGGGAAGGGGGTACCAAGAGACCCAGTACTTC
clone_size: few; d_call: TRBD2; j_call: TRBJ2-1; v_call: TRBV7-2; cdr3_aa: CASSKQSGLADNEQFF; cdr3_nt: TGTGCCAGCTCAAAGCAGTCGGGACTAGCGGACAATGAGCAGTTCTTC
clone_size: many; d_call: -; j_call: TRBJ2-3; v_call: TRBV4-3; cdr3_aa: CASSHDSGTDTQYF; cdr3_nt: TGCGCCAGCAGCCACGATAGCGGCACAGATACGCAGTATTTT
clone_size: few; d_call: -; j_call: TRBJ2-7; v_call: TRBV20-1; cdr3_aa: CSARAPSRSPYEQYF; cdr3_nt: TGCAGTGCTAGAGCCCCCAGCAGGTCCCCCTACGAGCAGTACTTC
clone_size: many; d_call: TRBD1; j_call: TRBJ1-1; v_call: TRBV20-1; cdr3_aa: CSAPIQGIDTEAFF; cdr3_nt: TGCAGTGCCCCAATACAGGGGATTGACACTGAAGCTTTCTTT
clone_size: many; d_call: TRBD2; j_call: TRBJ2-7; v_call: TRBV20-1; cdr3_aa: CSARGSGRDYEQYF; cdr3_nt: TGCAGTGCTAGAGGCAGCGGGAGGGACTACGAGCAGTACTTC
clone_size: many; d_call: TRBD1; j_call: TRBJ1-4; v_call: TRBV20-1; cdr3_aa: CSAGTAKNEKLFF; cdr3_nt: TGCAGTGCAGGGACAGCTAAAAATGAAAAACTGTTTTTT
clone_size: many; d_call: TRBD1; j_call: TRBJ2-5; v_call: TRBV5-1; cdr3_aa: CASSGGQKETQYF; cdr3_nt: TGCGCCAGCAGCGGGGGACAGAAAGAGACCCAGTACTTC
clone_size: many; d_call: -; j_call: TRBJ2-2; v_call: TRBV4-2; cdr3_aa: CASRPGSIGELFF; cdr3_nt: TGTGCCAGTCGACCGGGCAGTATCGGGGAGCTGTTTTTT
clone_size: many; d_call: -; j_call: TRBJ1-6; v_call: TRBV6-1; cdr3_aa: CASSELNNSPLHF; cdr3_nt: TGTGCCAGCAGTGAACTGAATAATTCACCCCTCCACTTT
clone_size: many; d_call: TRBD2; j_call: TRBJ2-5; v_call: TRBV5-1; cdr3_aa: CASRSLAGVPETQYF; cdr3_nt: TGCGCCAGCAGGTCGCTAGCGGGAGTCCCAGAGACCCAGTACTTC
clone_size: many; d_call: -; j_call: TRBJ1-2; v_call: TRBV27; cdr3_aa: CASSSLDSFDNYGYTF; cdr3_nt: TGTGCCAGCAGTTCATTGGACAGTTTTGACAACTATGGCTACACCTTC
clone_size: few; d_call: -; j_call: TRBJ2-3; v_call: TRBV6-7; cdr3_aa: CASNGPGWGADTQYF; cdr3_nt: TGTGCCAGCAATGGGCCGGGTTGGGGGGCAGATACGCAGTATTTT
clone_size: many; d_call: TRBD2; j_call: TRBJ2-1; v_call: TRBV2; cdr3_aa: CASWWGTRVDEQFF; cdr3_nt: TGTGCCAGCTGGTGGGGGACTAGGGTCGATGAGCAGTTCTTC
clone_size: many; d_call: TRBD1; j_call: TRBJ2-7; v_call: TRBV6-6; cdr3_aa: CASSLSIRGTGKISYEQYF; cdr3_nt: TGTGCCAGCAGCCTATCAATCCGGGGGACAGGGAAGATCTCCTACGAGCAGTACTTC
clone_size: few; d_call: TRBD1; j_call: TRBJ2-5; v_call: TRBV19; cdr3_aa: CASRGTDQQETQYF; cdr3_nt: TGTGCCAGTAGGGGGACAGACCAACAAGAGACCCAGTACTTC
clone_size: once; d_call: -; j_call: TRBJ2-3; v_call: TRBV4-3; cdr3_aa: CASSHPSGEEDTQYF; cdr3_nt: TGCGCCAGCAGCCATCCCTCCGGGGAGGAAGATACGCAGTATTTT
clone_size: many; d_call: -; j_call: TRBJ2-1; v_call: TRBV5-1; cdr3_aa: CASSRPGEGDEQFF; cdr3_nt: TGCGCCAGCAGCAGACCAGGGGAAGGGGATGAGCAGTTCTTC
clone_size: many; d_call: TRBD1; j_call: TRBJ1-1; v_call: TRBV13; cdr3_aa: CASSFVGQGAAFF; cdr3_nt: TGTGCCAGCAGCTTTGTGGGGCAGGGGGCGGCTTTCTTT
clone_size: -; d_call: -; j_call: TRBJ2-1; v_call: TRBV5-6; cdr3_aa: CASSLPASARGNEQFF; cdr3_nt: TGTGCCAGCAGCTTGCCCGCTAGCGCCAGGGGTAATGAGCAGTTCTTC
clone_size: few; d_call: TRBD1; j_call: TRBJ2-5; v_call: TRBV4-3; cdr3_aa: CASSQGDRGRETQYF; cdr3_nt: TGCGCCAGCAGCCAAGGGGACAGGGGGCGTGAGACCCAGTACTTC
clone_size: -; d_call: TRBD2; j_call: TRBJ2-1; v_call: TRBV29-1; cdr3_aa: CSVLTRSGSHNEQFF; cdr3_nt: TGCAGCGTCCTGACCCGTAGCGGGAGCCACAATGAGCAGTTCTTC
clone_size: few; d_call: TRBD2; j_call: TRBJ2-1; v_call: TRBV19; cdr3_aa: CASSIGAGATDEQFF; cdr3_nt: TGTGCCAGTAGTATAGGAGCGGGAGCAACCGATGAGCAGTTCTTC
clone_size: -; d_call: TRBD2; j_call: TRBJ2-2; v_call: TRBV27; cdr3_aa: CASSLDRGLAENTGELFF; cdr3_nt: TGTGCCAGCAGTTTAGATAGGGGACTAGCTGAGAACACCGGGGAGCTGTTTTTT
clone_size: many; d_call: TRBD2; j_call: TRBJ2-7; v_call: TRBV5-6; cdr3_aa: CASSSPRDYHEQYF; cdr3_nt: TGTGCCAGCAGCTCCCCCCGGGACTACCACGAGCAGTACTTC
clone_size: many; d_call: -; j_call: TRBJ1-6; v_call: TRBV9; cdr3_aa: CASSVEGTKYDSPLHF; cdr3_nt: TGTGCCAGCAGCGTAGAAGGGACAAAATACGATTCACCCCTCCACTTT
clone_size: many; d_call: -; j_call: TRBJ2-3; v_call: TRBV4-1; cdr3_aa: CASSQVRRQDKQYF; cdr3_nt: TGCGCCAGCAGCCAAGTTAGGCGACAGGACAAGCAGTATTTT
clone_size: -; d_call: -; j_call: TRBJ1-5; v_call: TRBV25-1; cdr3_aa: CASSGAKGGSNQPQHF; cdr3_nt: TGTGCCAGCAGTGGGGCTAAAGGAGGGAGCAATCAGCCCCAGCATTTT
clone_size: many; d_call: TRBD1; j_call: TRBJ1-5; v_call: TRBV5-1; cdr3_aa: CASSLQGAQGQPQHF; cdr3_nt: TGCGCCAGCAGCTTGCAGGGGGCGCAGGGACAGCCCCAGCATTTT
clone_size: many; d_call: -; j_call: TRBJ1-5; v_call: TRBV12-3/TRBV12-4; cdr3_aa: CASSFGYSNQPQHF; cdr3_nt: TGTGCCAGCAGTTTTGGATATAGCAATCAGCCCCAGCATTTT
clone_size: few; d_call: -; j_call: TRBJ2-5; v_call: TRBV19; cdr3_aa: CASSQYQETQYF; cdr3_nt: TGTGCCAGTTCTCAGTACCAAGAGACCCAGTACTTC
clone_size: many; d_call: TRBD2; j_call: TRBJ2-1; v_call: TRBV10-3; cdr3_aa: CAISESGLAAEQFF; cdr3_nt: TGTGCCATCAGTGAGTCGGGACTAGCCGCTGAGCAGTTCTTC
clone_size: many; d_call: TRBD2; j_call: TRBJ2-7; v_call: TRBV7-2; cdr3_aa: CASSPSGLALLPYEQYF; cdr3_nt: TGTGCCAGCAGCCCGTCAGGACTAGCGTTGCTCCCCTACGAGCAGTACTTC
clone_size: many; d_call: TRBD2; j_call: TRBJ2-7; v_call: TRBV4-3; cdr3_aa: CASSQEGTSATYEQYF; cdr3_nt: TGCGCCAGCAGCCAAGAGGGGACTAGCGCCACCTACGAGCAGTACTTC
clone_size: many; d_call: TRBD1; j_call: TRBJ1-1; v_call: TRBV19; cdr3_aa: CASSQGAVTEAFF; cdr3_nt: TGTGCCAGTAGTCAGGGGGCGGTCACTGAAGCTTTCTTT
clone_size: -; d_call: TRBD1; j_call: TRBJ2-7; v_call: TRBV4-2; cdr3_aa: CASSQGQFVYEQYF; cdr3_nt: TGTGCCAGCAGCCAGGGACAGTTTGTCTACGAGCAGTACTTC
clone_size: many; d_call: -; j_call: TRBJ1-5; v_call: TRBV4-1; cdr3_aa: CASSLVRDGNQPQHF; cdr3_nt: TGCGCCAGCAGCCTAGTCCGGGACGGCAATCAGCCCCAGCATTTT
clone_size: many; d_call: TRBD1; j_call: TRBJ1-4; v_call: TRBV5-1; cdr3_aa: CASSTTGATNEKLFF; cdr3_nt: TGCGCCAGCAGCACCACAGGGGCAACTAATGAAAAACTGTTTTTT
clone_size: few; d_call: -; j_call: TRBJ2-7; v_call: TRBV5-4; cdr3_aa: CASSLGVGTYEQYF; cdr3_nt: TGTGCCAGCAGCTTGGGGGTCGGAACCTACGAGCAGTACTTC
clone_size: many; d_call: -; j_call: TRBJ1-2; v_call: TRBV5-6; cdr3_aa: CASSLASFNYGYTF; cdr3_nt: TGTGCCAGCAGCTTGGCCAGTTTTAACTATGGCTACACCTTC
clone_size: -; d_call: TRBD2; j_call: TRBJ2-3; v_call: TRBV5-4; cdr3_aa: CASSLVGLVPDTQYF; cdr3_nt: TGTGCCAGCAGCTTGGTGGGACTAGTCCCAGATACGCAGTATTTT
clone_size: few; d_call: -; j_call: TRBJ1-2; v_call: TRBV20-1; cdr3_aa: CSASETGYGYTF; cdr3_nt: TGCAGTGCCTCTGAGACAGGCTATGGCTACACCTTC
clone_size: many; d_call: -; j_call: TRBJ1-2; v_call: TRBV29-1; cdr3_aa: CSVVVGDGYTF; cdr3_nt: TGCAGCGTTGTTGTGGGAGACGGCTACACCTTC
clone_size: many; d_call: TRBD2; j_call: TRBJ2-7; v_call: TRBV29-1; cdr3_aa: CSVLAGAYEQYF; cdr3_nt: TGCAGCGTTCTAGCGGGGGCCTACGAGCAGTACTTC
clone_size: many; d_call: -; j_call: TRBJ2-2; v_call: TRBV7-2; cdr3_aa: CASSLHPAGGELFF; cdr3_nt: TGTGCCAGCAGCTTACATCCGGCTGGCGGGGAGCTGTTTTTT
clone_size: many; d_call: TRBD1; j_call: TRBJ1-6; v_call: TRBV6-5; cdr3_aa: CASSLTGTGYSPLHF; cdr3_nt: TGTGCCAGCAGTTTAACCGGGACAGGGTATTCACCCCTCCACTTT
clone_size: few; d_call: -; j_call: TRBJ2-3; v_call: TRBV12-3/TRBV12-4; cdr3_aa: CASSPRTPSSTDTQYF; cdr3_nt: TGTGCCAGCAGTCCCCGGACTCCTTCTAGCACAGATACGCAGTATTTT
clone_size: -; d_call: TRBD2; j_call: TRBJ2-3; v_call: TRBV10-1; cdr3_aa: CASSEAGVKTDTQYF; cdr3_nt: TGCGCCAGCAGTGAAGCGGGAGTAAAAACAGATACGCAGTATTTT
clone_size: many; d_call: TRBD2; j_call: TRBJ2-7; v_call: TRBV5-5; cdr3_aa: CASSGFGRAGEQYF; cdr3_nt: TGTGCCAGCAGCGGATTCGGCCGAGCGGGAGAGCAGTACTTC
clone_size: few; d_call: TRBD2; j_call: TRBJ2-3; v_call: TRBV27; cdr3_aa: CASTPSAGGGTSTADTQYF; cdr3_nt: TGTGCCAGCACCCCTTCTGCTGGCGGGGGGACTAGTACGGCAGATACGCAGTATTTT